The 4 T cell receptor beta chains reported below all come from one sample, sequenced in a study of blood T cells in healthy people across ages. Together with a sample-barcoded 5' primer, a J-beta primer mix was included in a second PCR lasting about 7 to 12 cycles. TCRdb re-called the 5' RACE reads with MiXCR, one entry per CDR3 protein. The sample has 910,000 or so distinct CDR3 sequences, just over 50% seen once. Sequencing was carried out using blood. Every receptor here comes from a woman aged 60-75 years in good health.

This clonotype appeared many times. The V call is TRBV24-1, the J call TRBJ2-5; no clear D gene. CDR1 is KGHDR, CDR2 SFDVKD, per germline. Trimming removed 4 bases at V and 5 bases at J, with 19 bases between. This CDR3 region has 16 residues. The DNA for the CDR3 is TGTGCCACCAGTGACCCCCTGACGGCTCAACGGGAGACCCAGTACTTC. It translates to CATSDPLTAQRETQYF.

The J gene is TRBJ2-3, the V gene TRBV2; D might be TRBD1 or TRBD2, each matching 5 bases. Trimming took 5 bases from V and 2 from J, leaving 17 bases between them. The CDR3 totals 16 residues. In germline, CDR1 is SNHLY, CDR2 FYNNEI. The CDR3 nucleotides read TGTGCCAGCAGTATCCGAGGGGCAGGGCTCACAGATACGCAGTATTTT. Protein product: CASSIRGAGLTDTQYF.

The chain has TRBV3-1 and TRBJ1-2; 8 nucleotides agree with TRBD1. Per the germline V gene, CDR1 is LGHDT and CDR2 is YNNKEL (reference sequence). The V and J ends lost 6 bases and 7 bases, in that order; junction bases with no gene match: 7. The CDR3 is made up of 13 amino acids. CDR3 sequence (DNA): TGTGCCAGCAGTTTTGACAGGGGCGGTGGCTACACCTTC. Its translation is CASSFDRGGGYTF.

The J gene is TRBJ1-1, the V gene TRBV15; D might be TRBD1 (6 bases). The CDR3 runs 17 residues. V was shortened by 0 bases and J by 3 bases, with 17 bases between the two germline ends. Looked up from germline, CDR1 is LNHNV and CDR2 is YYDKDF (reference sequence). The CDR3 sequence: CATSRDRGIGGHTEAFF. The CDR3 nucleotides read TGTGCCACCAGCAGAGATCGGGGAATCGGGGGGCACACTGAAGCTTTCTTT.